The table lists the clone carrying this T cell receptor beta chain with many counts. These data originate in a study of CD8+CD57+ T cells in acquired aplastic anemia. There are 13 residues in the CDR3. The J segment lost 8 bases and the V segment lost 5 bases, leaving 8 bases of the junction unmatched. Germline-derived CDR1 and CDR2 are SEHNR and FQNEAQ (reference sequence). Profiling of TCR beta VDJ combinations and CDR3 sequences used genomic DNA as template. MiXCR, run by TCRdb on the reads, gives a single entry per CDR3 protein. The sample consists of 450,000 to 600,000 distinct CDR3 sequences, about a third of them appearing once. Patients chosen for sequencing had CD8+CD57+ cells that had expanded, as shown by flow cytometry. At the time of blood sampling, patients had not yet received any therapy.

V is TRBV7-9 and J is TRBJ1-2; 7 bases are shared with TRBD1. This clonotype originated in a human donor with aplastic anemia. Sequenced sample: sorted CD4+, CD8+, or CD8+CD57+ T cells (not recorded which) from PBMCs. The CDR3 bases are TGTGCCAGCAGCGCGACACAGGGGCCAGGCTACACCTTC. Translated: CASSATQGPGYTF. The full variable domain, completed using reference TRBV7-9 and TRBJ1-2, is DTGVSQNPRHKITKRGQNVTFRCDPISEHNRLYWYRQTLGQGPEFLTYFQNEAQLEKSRLLSDRFSAERPKGSFSTLEIQRTEQGDSAMYLCASSATQGPGYTFGSGTRLTVV.